This TCR beta chain was documented in a study of T cell repertoires in cytomegalovirus infection. TCRdb recomputed calls from the reads with MiXCR, one row per CDR3 protein. The table has 740,000 or so distinct CDR3 sequences, less than 40% seen once. The V and J ends lost 4 bases and 7 bases, in that order; junction bases with no gene match: 8. The CDR3 is 14 amino acids. From germline, CDR1 is SQVTM and CDR2 ANQGSEA. Details on this clonotype: Its antigen is as yet unknown.

Study-level points and caveats: Dominating the ex vivo response were HLA-C-restricted CMV-specific TCR beta clonotypes. Cumulated frequencies of public TCR beta families served to identify carriers of CMV plus the relevant HLA.

The receptor comes from a human donor in good health (CMV status not recorded). Some clones in this sample may be carry-over from other donors' samples. This chain joins TRBV29-1 and TRBJ2-1; 9 bases are shared with TRBD1. The sample comprised PBMCs. CDR3 residues: CSVGKGTGQNEQFF. The CDR3 DNA follows: TGCAGCGTTGGGAAGGGGACAGGGCAGAATGAGCAGTTCTTC.